The 29 T cell receptor beta chains below were found in one sample sequenced in a study of tumor-infiltrating lymphocytes in primary liver carcinoma. Synthesis of TCR beta cDNA was carried out from 500 ng total RNA with a constant-region primer. Three-round nested multiplex PCR performed with slightly modified ARM-PCR produced the TCR beta libraries. In the first two PCR rounds, TRBV1-TRBV30 forward primers were paired with a C-beta reverse primer, and each round lasted approximately 9 cycles. In TCRdb, the multiplex PCR reads were re-called with MiXCR into one record per CDR3 protein. This sample has roughly 91,000 distinct CDR3 sequences, with roughly 69% found just once. For each extraction, RNA and DNA were obtained together from about 20-30 mg of unsorted bulk tissue. The sample comprised liver tumor tissue from sampling region 5. Regarding subset: tumor region T5, tumor centre. The receptors come from a woman in her sixties or seventies with primary liver carcinoma and hepatitis B virus infection.

A remark on this clonotype: One end of the junction does not line up with germline, which may come from a read error. The chain has TRBV5-5 and TRBJ2-1, with D perhaps matching TRBD1 (6 bases). Germline V gives CDR1 SGHKS, CDR2 YYEKEE (reference sequence). The CDR3 consists of 16 residues. DNA for the CDR3: TGTGCCAGCAGTCCACGAGCGGACAGCTCCTGCAATGAGCAGTTCTTC. Translating it yields CASSPRADSSCNEQFF.

This sequence joins TRBV16 and TRBJ1-2; unclear D gene. The V end was cut by 11 bases, the J end by 4 bases, with 14 bases between. Germline CDR1 is KGHSY and CDR2 is FQNENV. The CDR3 is made up of 12 amino acids. The CDR3, as DNA: TGTGCCGGCGGCCAAGTCACCTATGGCTACACCTTC. This gives the protein CAGGQVTYGYTF.

This clonotype showed up many times. V usage is TRBV4-2 and J usage is TRBJ2-1, with TRBD2 identical over 9 bases. V lost 0 bases to trimming and J lost 9 bases; unmatched junction nucleotides: 12. The CDR3 is made up of 17 amino acids. Germline-derived CDR1 and CDR2 are LGHNA and YNFKEQ. The CDR3 is CASSQERSSGSSGEQFF. DNA of the CDR3: TGTGCCAGCAGCCAAGAAAGGAGTAGCGGGAGTTCGGGTGAGCAGTTCTTC.

For this clonotype: Its ends do not fully match the called genes, so a read error is possible. The gene calls are TRBV28 and TRBJ2-1; D might be TRBD2 (5 bases). The CDR3 covers 16 residues. CDR1 MDHEN and CDR2 SYDVKM come from the germline V gene. The CDR3 DNA reads as TGTGCCAGCAGTTTATCAGCGGAAGGCTTTTACAATGAGCAGTCCTTC. Translation: CASSLSAEGFYNEQSF.

J is TRBJ2-3 and V is TRBV5-6; D ambiguous. The germline gives CDR1 SGHDT, CDR2 YYEEEE. Trimming shortened V by 3 bases and J by 1 base, and 3 bases separated the two germline ends. CDR3 length: 12 amino acids. The CDR3 loop reads CASSSCTDTQYF. DNA for the CDR3: TGTGCCAGCAGCTCGTGCACAGATACGCAGTATTTT. The full variable domain, its missing parts supplied by reference TRBV5-6 and TRBJ2-3, is DAGVTQSPTHLIKTRGQQVTLRCSPKSGHDTVSWYQQALGQGPQFIFQYYEEEERQRGNFPDRFSGHQFPNYSSELNVNALLLGDSALYLCASSSCTDTQYFGPGTRLTVL.

Concerning this clonotype: The junction departs from germline at one end; a sequencing error may be responsible. V gene TRBV12-3 or TRBV12-4 combines with J gene TRBJ2-3, with 9 bases that match TRBD2. This CDR3 has 16 residues. The CDR3 DNA is TGTACCAGCAGTCTGGGACTAGCTGGAGGAACAGATACACAGTATTTT. Translating it yields CTSSLGLAGGTDTQYF.

Ten or more counts support this clonotype. This chain uses TRBV4-1 with TRBJ1-3, with 9 bases matching TRBD1. Germline V lookup: CDR1 MGHRA, CDR2 YSYEKL. V was clipped by 4 bases and J by 2 bases; unmatched bases: 12. The CDR3 is 18 residues long. CDR3 region: CASSPSGQGGLAGNTIYF. The CDR3 bases are TGCGCCAGCAGCCCCTCGGGACAGGGAGGTTTGGCTGGAAACACCATATATTTT.

This clonotype has just a few counts. This could be a read error, since a much larger clone is one nucleotide away. This chain uses TRBV6-5 with TRBJ2-6; D is possibly TRBD1 (5 bases). Germline V gene lookup returns CDR1 MNHEY and CDR2 SVGAGI. Between the trimmed V and J ends, which lost 6 bases and 0 bases, there was a span of 15 bases. This CDR3 region has 17 residues. For the CDR3, the DNA is TGTGCCAGCAGCCGCAGGGTAGGGGCCTCTGGGGCCAACGTCCTGACTTTC. Its protein product is CASSRRVGASGANVLTF.

With respect to this clonotype: The junction does not match germline at one end; this may be a read error. The rearrangement joins TRBV11-2 to TRBJ1-1, with D tentatively TRBD1 (6 bases). The germline V gene has CDR1 SGHAT and CDR2 FQNNGV. The CDR3 is 16 residues long. The CDR3 nucleotides read TGTGCCAGCACCTTATCACTCTTGCGGGGGCCCATAGAAGCTTTCTTT. Protein sequence: CASTLSLLRGPIEAFF.

A note on this clonotype: The CDR3 does not end in the conserved phenylalanine or tryptophan, so this is likely a read error. The chain couples TRBV11-2 to TRBJ2-1; unclear D gene. V gave up 1 base and J gave up 6 bases, with 10 bases separating them. Germline CDR1 and CDR2: SGHAT and FQNNGV. The CDR3 runs to 14 residues. CDR3 amino acids: CASSLGLAFNEQFY. CDR3 nucleotide sequence: TGTGCCAGCAGCTTAGGGTTAGCCTTCAATGAGCAGTTCTAC.

In this sample, this clonotype is medium-sized (0.01 to 0.1%). The gene calls are TRBV11-2 and TRBJ2-3; TRBD2 might be the D (6 bases). The germline V gene has CDR1 SGHAT and CDR2 FQNNGV. There are 16 residues in the CDR3. V was clipped by 5 bases and J by 5 bases, with 20 bases between them. Here the CDR3 reads CASSPRGDPREDTQYF. CDR3 sequence (DNA): TGTGCCAGCAGCCCCCGCGGGGACCCACGGGAAGATACGCAGTATTTT.

The chain uses TRBV19 and TRBJ1-1; D remains unclear. The CDR3 has 13 amino acids. V lost 5 bases and J 1 base, leaving 8 bases between the germline ends. Germline V lookup: CDR1 LNHDA, CDR2 SQIVND (reference sequence). CDR3 DNA: TGTGCCAGTAGTGGACCGCAGAACACTGAAGCTTTCTTT. It encodes CASSGPQNTEAFF.

The rearrangement joins TRBV18 to TRBJ2-6; D is uncertain. Germline V gives CDR1 KGHSH, CDR2 LQKENI. The CDR3 extends over 15 amino acids. The V end was cut by 1 base, the J end by 0 bases, with 4 bases between. CDR3 coding DNA: TGTGCCAGCTCACCACGTACCTCTGGGGCCAACGTCCTGACTTTC. The encoded protein is CASSPRTSGANVLTF.

The V call is TRBV5-1, the J call TRBJ2-1; no firm D call. V lost 3 bases, J lost 8 bases, and 12 bases lay in between. The CDR3 runs 13 residues. The V gene's germline CDR1 is SGHRS and CDR2 YFSETQ. The CDR3 bases are TGCGCCAGCAGCTGGTACGGTTACGATGAGCAGTTCTTC. Translating gives CASSWYGYDEQFF.

This clonotype was seen only a few times. A much larger clonotype is one base distant, so this may be a read error. The rearrangement links TRBV14 to TRBJ2-7, with D possibly being TRBD2 (6 bases). The CDR3 is made up of 13 amino acids. Germline CDR1 and CDR2: SGHDN and FVKESK. CDR3: CASSPRLVGEQCF. The CDR3 nucleotides are TGTGCCAGCAGCCCTAGACTAGTGGGCGAGCAGTGCTTC.

The rearrangement joins TRBV29-1 to TRBJ2-5; 10 bases line up with TRBD1. Germline CDR1 and CDR2: SQVTM and ANQGSEA. CDR3 length: 15 amino acids. This chain's CDR3 is CNIGGGTGEQETQYF. The CDR3, as DNA: TGCAACATTGGAGGGGGGACAGGGGAACAAGAGACCCAGTACTTC.

Points on this clonotype: The CDR3 carries no conserved terminal phenylalanine or tryptophan, so it likely arises from a read error. The rearrangement links TRBV28 to TRBJ2-1; no clear D. The germline gives CDR1 MDHEN, CDR2 SYDVKM. This CDR3 comprises 12 residues. The CDR3 protein is CANKENQNGQFS. CDR3 sequence (DNA): TGTGCCAACAAAGAGAACCAGAATGGGCAGTTCTCC.

Comments on this clonotype: As the CDR3 is not closed by the conserved phenylalanine or tryptophan, this likely results from a read error. The rearrangement joins TRBV5-1 to TRBJ2-2, with 8 bases that match TRBD2. The CDR3 is made up of 16 amino acids. Trimming at V came to 2 bases and at J to 6 bases, leaving 9 bases not matched to a gene. Germline CDR1 reads SGHRS; CDR2 reads YFSETQ. CDR3 region: CASSFRAGVSPGELFL. In nucleotides, the CDR3 is TGCGCCAGCAGCTTTAGAGCGGGAGTCAGTCCCGGGGAGCTGTTTTTA.

For this clonotype: The junction departs from the called germline gene at one end, perhaps through a read error. The chain links TRBV4-1 to TRBJ1-4; D is unclear. This CDR3 region has 18 residues. CDR1 MGHRA and CDR2 YSYEKL come from the germline V gene. For the CDR3, the DNA is TGCGCCAGCAACCAAGGAATGAGGTCAGCGGACTCGAATGAAAAACTGTTTTTT. Amino acids: CASNQGMRSADSNEKLFF.

About this clonotype: A much larger clone differs by one base, so this may be a read error. This chain connects TRBV5-5 to TRBJ1-4; 7 nucleotides match TRBD1. The CDR3 covers 15 residues. V shed 6 bases and J 5 bases; nucleotides not matched to a gene: 10. The germline gives CDR1 SGHKS, CDR2 YYEKEE (reference sequence). The CDR3 sequence: CASTRSGTANEKLFF. CDR3 in DNA: TGTGCCAGCACCCGGAGCGGGACAGCGAATGAAAAACTGTTTTTT.

On this clonotype: One junction end disagrees with the germline gene, perhaps due to a read error. The chain recombines TRBV12-3 or TRBV12-4 with TRBJ2-7, with 7 bases fitting TRBD1. The CDR3 is 14 residues long. The CDR3 reads CAGSSRGSYERQYF. As DNA, the CDR3 is TGTGCCGGCAGTAGCAGGGGGAGCTACGAGCGGCAGTACTTC.

As for this clonotype: An end of the junction differs from the germline gene, which may be a read error. This chain connects TRBV5-6 to TRBJ2-6, with no clear D. Germline V gene data show CDR1 as SGHDT and CDR2 as YYEEEE. CDR3 length equals 15 residues. The chain's CDR3 is CTSSLTGAGVNVLTF. In nucleotides, the CDR3 is TGTACCAGCAGCTTGACTGGAGCTGGGGTCAACGTCCTGACTTTC.

Points on this clonotype: It is likely a read error, because the conserved phenylalanine at the end of the CDR3 is missing. The chain couples TRBV11-3 to TRBJ2-1; D perhaps matches TRBD1 (5 bases). Germline V lookup: CDR1 SGHNT, CDR2 YENEEA. The CDR3 runs 15 residues. CDR3: CASGLGAQGRMEQFL. The CDR3 DNA sequence: TGTGCCAGCGGCTTAGGGGCCCAGGGTCGCATGGAGCAGTTCTTA.

Concerning this clonotype: At one end, the junction sequence differs from germline, possibly due to a read error. In nucleotides, the CDR3 is TGTGCCAGCAGCAGGAGCCTAGCGGGAGGGCCGGGGGTTGAGCAATTCTTC. Amino acids: CASSRSLAGGPGVEQFF. The chain links TRBV11-2 to TRBJ2-1, with 12 positions matching TRBD2. Germline V gene sequence: CDR1 SGHAT, CDR2 FQNNGV. This CDR3 is 17 amino acids long. Supplemented by reference TRBV11-2 and TRBJ2-1, the full variable domain reads EAGVAQSPRYKIIEKRQSVAFWCNPISGHATLYWYQQILGQGPKLLIQFQNNGVVDDSQLPKDRFSAERLKGVDSTLKIQPAKLEDSAVYLCASSRSLAGGPGVEQFFGPGTRLTVL.

This clonotype was seen at least ten times. The chain recombines TRBV6-5 with TRBJ2-6, with 9 bases fitting TRBD1. This CDR3 is 17 amino acids long. Trimming removed 5 bases from V and 2 bases from J; junction bases left unmatched: 7. Germline V gives CDR1 MNHEY, CDR2 SVGAGI. CDR3 coding DNA: TGTGCCAGCAGTCCCGGGACAGGGTTAGCTGGGGCCAACGTCCTGACTTTC. Residues: CASSPGTGLAGANVLTF.

By its share, this clonotype is medium-sized. This chain links TRBV11-2 with TRBJ1-5; TRBD1 is a possible D gene (6 bases). Looked up from germline, CDR1 is SGHAT and CDR2 is FQNNGV. Trimming cost V 4 bases and J 7 bases, with 11 bases left between them. The length of the CDR3 is 13 residues. DNA for the CDR3: TGTGCCAGCAGCTCCGTACAGGGCCAGCCCCAGCATTTT. Translation gives CASSSVQGQPQHF.

Concerning this clonotype: At one end, the junction sequence differs from germline, possibly due to a read error. The chain couples TRBV6-5 to TRBJ1-2; D not certain. The CDR3 is 13 residues long. Germline V gene lookup returns CDR1 MNHEY and CDR2 SVGAGI. The CDR3 loop reads CASSYFPIYGCTF. CDR3 nucleotide sequence: TGTGCCAGCAGTTACTTCCCTATCTATGGCTGCACCTTC.

Concerning this clonotype: One end of the junction is discordant with germline, which a read error may explain. The gene calls are TRBV11-2 and TRBJ2-2, with D perhaps matching TRBD2 (5 bases). CDR1 is SGHAT, CDR2 FQNNGV, per germline. The CDR3 sequence is 15 residues long. CDR3: CANSPPQGSTGELFF. The CDR3, as DNA: TGTGCCAACAGCCCTCCGCAAGGATCGACCGGGGAACTGTTTTTT.

About this clonotype itself: A read error may produce the germline difference seen at one junction end. The rearrangement links TRBV6-5 to TRBJ2-1; D possibly corresponds to TRBD2 (6 bases). The CDR3 totals 13 residues. Germline CDR1 reads MNHEY; CDR2 reads SVGAGI. CDR3 DNA sequence: TGTGCCGGCAGTTACTCAATGGGGGGACAGCAGTTCTTC. It encodes CAGSYSMGGQQFF.